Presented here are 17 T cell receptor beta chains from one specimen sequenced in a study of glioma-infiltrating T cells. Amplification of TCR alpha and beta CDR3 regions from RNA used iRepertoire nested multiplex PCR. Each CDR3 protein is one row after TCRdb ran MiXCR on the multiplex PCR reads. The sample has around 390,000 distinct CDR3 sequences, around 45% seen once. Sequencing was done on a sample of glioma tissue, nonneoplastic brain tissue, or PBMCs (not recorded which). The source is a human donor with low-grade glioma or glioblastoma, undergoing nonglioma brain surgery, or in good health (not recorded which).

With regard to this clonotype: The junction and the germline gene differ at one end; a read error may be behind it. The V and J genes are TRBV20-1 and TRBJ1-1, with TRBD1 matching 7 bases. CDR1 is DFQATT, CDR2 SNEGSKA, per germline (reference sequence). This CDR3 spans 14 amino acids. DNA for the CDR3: TGCAGGGCTAGGGAACAGGGAGGGGGCACTGAAGCTCTCTTT. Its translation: CRAREQGGGTEALF.

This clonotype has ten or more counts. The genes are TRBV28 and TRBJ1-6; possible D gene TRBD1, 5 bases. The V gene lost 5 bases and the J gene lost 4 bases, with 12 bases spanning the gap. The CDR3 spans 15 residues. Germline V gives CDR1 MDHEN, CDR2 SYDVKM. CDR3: CASSPTGGYNSPLHF. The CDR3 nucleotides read TGTGCCAGCAGTCCGACCGGGGGATATAATTCACCCCTCCACTTT.

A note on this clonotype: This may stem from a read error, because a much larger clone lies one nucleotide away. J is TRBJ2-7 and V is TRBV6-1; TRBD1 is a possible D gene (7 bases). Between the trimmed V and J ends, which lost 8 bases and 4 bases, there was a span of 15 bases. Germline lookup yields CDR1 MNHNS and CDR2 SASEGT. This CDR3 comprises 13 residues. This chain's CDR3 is CASRWDSGYEQYF. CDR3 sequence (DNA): TGTGCCAGCCGTTGGGACAGCGGGTACGAGCAGTACTTC.

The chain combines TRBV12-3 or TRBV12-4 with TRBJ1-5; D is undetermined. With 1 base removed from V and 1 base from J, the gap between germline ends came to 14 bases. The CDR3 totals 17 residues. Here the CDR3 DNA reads TGTGCCAGCAGTTTAGTGCGGGCAGCGGGGAGCAATCAGCCCCAGCATTTT. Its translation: CASSLVRAAGSNQPQHF.

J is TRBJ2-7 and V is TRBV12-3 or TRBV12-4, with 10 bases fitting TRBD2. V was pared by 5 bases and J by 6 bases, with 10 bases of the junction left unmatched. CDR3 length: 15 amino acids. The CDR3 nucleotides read TGTGCCAGCAGTCAGAGCGGGAGGGCCTCTCGCGAGCAGTACTTC. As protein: CASSQSGRASREQYF.

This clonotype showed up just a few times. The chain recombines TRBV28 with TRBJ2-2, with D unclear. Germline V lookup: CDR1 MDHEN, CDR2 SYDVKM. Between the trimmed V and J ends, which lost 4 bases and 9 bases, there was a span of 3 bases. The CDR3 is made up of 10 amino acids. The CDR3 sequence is CASSSRELFF. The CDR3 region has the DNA TGTGCCAGCAGTTCCCGGGAGCTGTTTTTT.

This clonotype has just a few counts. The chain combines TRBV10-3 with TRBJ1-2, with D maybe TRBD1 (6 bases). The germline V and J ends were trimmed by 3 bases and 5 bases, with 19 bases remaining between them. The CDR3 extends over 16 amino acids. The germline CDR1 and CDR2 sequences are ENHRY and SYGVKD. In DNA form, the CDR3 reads TGTGCCATCAGTGAACCCCGTGGGGGGGCTGTGTATGGCTACACCTTC. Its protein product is CAISEPRGGAVYGYTF.

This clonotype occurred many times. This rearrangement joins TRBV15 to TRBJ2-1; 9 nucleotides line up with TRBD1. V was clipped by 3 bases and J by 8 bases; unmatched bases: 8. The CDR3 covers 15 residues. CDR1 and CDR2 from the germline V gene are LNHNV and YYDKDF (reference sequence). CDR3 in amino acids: CATSREEGQGDEQFF. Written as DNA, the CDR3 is TGTGCCACCAGCAGGGAAGAGGGACAGGGAGATGAGCAGTTCTTC.

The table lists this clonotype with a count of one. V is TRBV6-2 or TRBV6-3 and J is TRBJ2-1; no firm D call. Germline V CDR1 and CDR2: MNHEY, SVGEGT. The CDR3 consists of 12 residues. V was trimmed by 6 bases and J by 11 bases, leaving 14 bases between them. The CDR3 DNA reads TGTGCCAGCAGCGACCCCGTGAATAAGCAGTTCTTC. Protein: CASSDPVNKQFF.

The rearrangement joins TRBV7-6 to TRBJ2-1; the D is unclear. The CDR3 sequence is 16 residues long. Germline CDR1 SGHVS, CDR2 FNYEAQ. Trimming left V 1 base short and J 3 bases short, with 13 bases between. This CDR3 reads CASSLDAPQSYNEQFF. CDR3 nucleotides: TGTGCCAGCAGCTTAGACGCCCCTCAGAGCTACAATGAGCAGTTCTTC.

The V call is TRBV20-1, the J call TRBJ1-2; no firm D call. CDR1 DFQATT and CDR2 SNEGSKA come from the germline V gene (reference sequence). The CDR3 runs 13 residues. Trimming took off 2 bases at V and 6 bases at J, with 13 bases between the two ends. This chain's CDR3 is CSARIWWSHGYTF. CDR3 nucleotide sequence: TGCAGTGCTAGAATTTGGTGGAGCCATGGCTACACCTTC.

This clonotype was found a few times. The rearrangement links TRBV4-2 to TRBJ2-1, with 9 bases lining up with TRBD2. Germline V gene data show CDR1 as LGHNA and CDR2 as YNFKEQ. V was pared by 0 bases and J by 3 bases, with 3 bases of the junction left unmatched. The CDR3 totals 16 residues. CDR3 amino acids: CASSQDGTSSYNEQFF. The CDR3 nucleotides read TGTGCCAGCAGCCAAGACGGGACTAGCAGCTACAATGAGCAGTTCTTC.

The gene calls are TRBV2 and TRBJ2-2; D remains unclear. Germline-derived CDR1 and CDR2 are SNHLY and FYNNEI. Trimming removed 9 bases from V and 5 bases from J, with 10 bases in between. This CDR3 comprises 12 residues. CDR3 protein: CASRLWTGELFF. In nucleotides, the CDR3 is TGTGCCAGTAGGCTGTGGACCGGGGAGCTGTTTTTT.

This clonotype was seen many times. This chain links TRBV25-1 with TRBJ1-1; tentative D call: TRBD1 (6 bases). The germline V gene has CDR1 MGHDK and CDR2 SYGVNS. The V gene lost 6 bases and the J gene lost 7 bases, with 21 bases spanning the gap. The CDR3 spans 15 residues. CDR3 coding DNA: TGTGCCAGCAGCGTATCAGGACAGAAGCCATTTGAAGCTTTCTTT. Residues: CASSVSGQKPFEAFF.

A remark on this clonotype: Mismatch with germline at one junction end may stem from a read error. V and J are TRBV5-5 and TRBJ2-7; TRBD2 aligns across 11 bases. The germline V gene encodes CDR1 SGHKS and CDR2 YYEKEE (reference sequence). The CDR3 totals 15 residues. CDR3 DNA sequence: TGTGCCAGCAGCCTGGGACTAGCGGCGATTTACGAACAGTACTTC. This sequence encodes CASSLGLAAIYEQYF.

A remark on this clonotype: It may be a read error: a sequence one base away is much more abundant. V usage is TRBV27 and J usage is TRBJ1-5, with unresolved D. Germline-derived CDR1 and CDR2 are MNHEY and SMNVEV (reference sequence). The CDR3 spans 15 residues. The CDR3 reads CASGLQSRRNQPQHF. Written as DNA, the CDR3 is TGTGCCAGCGGTTTACAGTCGCGCAGGAATCAGCCCCAGCATTTT.

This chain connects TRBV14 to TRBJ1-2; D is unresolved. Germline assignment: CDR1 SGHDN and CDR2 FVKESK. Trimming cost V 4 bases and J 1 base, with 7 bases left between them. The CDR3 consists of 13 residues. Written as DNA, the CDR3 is TGTGCCAGCAGCCCACTCCGTAACTATGGCTACACCTTC. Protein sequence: CASSPLRNYGYTF.